The T cell receptor beta chain described here comes from a study of blood T cells in healthy people across ages. Combining a sample-barcoded 5' primer with a J-beta primer mix, a second PCR ran for about 6 to 11 cycles. TCRdb re-called the 5' RACE reads through MiXCR, storing one row per CDR3 protein. The sample yields 800,000 or so distinct CDR3 sequences, approximately 25% seen once. This CDR3 region has 16 residues. In germline, CDR1 is MNHEY, CDR2 SVGAGI. This same sample was also taken into another study, of T cells of mothers and their children. That report notes: The whole RNA yield was converted to cDNA, approximately 1.6 ug per 15 ul.

This clonotype was sampled from a boy aged 5 to 17 in good health. This rearrangement joins TRBV6-5 to TRBJ2-5, with TRBD2 matching over 12 bases. The DNA end lines up better with TRBJ2-1; the J call may be wrong. Input material: blood. The CDR3, as DNA: TGTGCCAGCAGTTTCTACCGACTAGCGGGAGACAATGAGCAGTTCTTC. Translating gives CASSFYRLAGDNEQFF.